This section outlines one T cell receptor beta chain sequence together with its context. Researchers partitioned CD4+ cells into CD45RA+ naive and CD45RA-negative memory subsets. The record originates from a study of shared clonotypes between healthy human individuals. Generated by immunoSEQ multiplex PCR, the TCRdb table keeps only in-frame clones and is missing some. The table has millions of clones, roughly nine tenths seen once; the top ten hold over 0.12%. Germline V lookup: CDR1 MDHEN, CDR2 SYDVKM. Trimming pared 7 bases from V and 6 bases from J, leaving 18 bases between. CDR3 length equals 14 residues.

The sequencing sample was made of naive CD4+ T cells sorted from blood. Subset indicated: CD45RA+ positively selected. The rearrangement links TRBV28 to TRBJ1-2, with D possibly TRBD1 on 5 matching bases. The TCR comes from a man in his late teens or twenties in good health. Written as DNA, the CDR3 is TGTGCCAGCACTCCGGGACCGACGCGAGATGGCTACACCTTC. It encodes CASTPGPTRDGYTF.